What follows describes a single T cell receptor (beta chain). Its matching antigen is unknown. The source of the sample is a study of OX40 agonist ivuxolimab in advanced cancers. Study information: Every 2 weeks, patients got intravenous ivuxolimab at one of six dose levels (0.01-10 mg/kg). Study outcomes and limitations: The study found that CD8+ T cells averaged more expanded clones than CD4+. In the expanded peripheral T cells, antigen specificity was never determined.

Produced via immunoSEQ multiplex PCR; TCRdb's table is partial and in-frame only. Of around 44,000 clones in the sample, roughly 86% were seen once. Germline V gives CDR1 SNHLY, CDR2 FYNNEI. The junction had 12 bases not matched to a gene; V was cut back by 3 bases and J by 10 bases. The CDR3 sequence is 15 residues long. The TCR was taken from an adult with an advanced solid tumor such as melanoma, head and neck, liver or kidney cancer. This chain connects TRBV2 to TRBJ2-1; 7 positions match TRBD1. The source was CD4+ or CD8+ T cells sorted from blood, collected in a trial of the OX40 agonist ivuxolimab. CDR3 DNA sequence: TGTGCCAGCAGTGATCGGACAGGCGGTCGCCCGGAGCAGTTCTTC. Protein sequence: CASSDRTGGRPEQFF.